One sample yielded the 13 T cell receptor beta chains listed below, sequenced in a study of blood T cells in healthy people across ages. Primed by a sample-barcoded 5' primer and a J-beta primer mix, a second PCR proceeded for about 6 to 11 cycles. One entry per CDR3 protein results from TCRdb running MiXCR on the 5' RACE reads. The profile shows approximately 670,000 distinct CDR3 sequences, around 41% of them singletons. The sequenced sample was blood. These receptor sequences come from a man aged 80 or over in good health.

This clonotype was counted a few times. This chain uses TRBV28 with TRBJ2-7; D call uncertain. This CDR3 spans 13 amino acids. Trimming took off 2 bases at V and 6 bases at J, with 11 bases between the two ends. CDR1 is MDHEN, CDR2 SYDVKM, per germline. CDR3 sequence (DNA): TGTGCCAGCAGTTTAAGTGCGCCCAGCGAGCAGTACTTC. This encodes CASSLSAPSEQYF.

The V call is TRBV28, the J call TRBJ1-2, with D maybe TRBD1 (5 bases). CDR3 length: 15 amino acids. The ends were cut back, 6 bases at V and 6 bases at J, with 20 bases in the middle. CDR1 MDHEN and CDR2 SYDVKM come from the germline V gene. The CDR3 here is CASSSGHPLVDGYTF. For the CDR3, the DNA is TGTGCCAGCAGCTCAGGACATCCCCTGGTCGATGGCTACACCTTC.

This clonotype was counted only a few times. This chain joins TRBV28 and TRBJ2-1; 8 bases line up with TRBD2. CDR1 MDHEN and CDR2 SYDVKM come from the germline V gene. J lost 12 bases, V lost 7 bases, and 5 bases had no gene match. This CDR3 has 11 residues. This CDR3 is CASTGGRGQFF. CDR3 in DNA: TGTGCCAGCACGGGGGGGCGAGGGCAGTTCTTC. The full variable domain, rest sourced from reference TRBV28 and TRBJ2-1, is DVKVTQSSRYLVKRTGEKVFLECVQDMDHENMFWYRQDPGLGLRLIYFSYDVKMKEKGDIPEGYSVSREKKERFSLILESASTNQTSMYLCASTGGRGQFFGPGTRLTVL.

This clonotype was seen a handful of times. This chain uses TRBV13 with TRBJ2-1; 8 nucleotides align to TRBD2. The germline CDR1 and CDR2 sequences are PRHDT and FYEKMQ (reference sequence). V lost 7 bases and J lost 0; bases outside the gene matches: 8. The CDR3 covers 16 residues. CDR3 coding DNA: TGTGCCAGCAATAAGGGCGGGAGGAGCTCCTACAATGAGCAGTTCTTC. Its protein is CASNKGGRSSYNEQFF.

The chain carries TRBV19 and TRBJ2-6, with D maybe TRBD2 (7 bases). The CDR3 runs to 15 residues. The germline CDR1 and CDR2 sequences are LNHDA and SQIVND (reference sequence). Trimming stripped 9 bases from V and 2 bases from J, with 14 bases between. CDR3 in amino acids: CASNRGATGANVLTF. The CDR3 coding sequence is TGTGCCAGCAATCGGGGGGCAACTGGGGCCAACGTCCTGACTTTC.

Comments on this clonotype: The junction departs from the called germline gene at one end, perhaps through a read error. This chain connects TRBV7-9 to TRBJ1-2; 10 bases are a match to TRBD1. CDR3 length equals 15 residues. From germline, CDR1 is SEHNR and CDR2 FQNEAQ (reference sequence). DNA for the CDR3: TGTGCCAGCAGCTCTTTGACAGGGGGCAACTATGGCCACACCTTC. This sequence encodes CASSSLTGGNYGHTF.

This chain uses TRBV20-1 with TRBJ2-4; D is possibly TRBD1 (5 bases). The CDR3 spans 14 residues. V was shortened by 4 bases and J by 0 bases, with 10 bases between the two germline ends. Germline V gene data show CDR1 as DFQATT and CDR2 as SNEGSKA (reference sequence). CDR3 in amino acids: CSATDRLAKNIQYF. In DNA form, the CDR3 reads TGCAGTGCTACAGACAGACTAGCCAAAAACATTCAGTACTTC.

This clonotype was seen only a few times. The CDR3 protein is CSATQGQAYGYTF. The CDR3 coding sequence is TGCAGTGCTACCCAGGGACAGGCTTATGGCTACACCTTC. V gene TRBV20-1 combines with J gene TRBJ1-2, with 8 bases fitting TRBD1. Looked up from germline, CDR1 is DFQATT and CDR2 is SNEGSKA (reference sequence). The CDR3 consists of 13 residues. V lost 4 bases and J lost 5; bases outside the gene matches: 6.

This chain links TRBV4-3 with TRBJ2-7; TRBD2 matches at 9 bases. In germline, CDR1 is LGHNA, CDR2 YSLEER. This CDR3 is built from 16 residues. Losses at the gene ends were 4 bases for V and 4 bases for J; bases not matched to a gene: 11. CDR3 residues: CASSPRPGTSRYEQYF. As DNA, the CDR3 is TGCGCCAGCAGCCCACGGCCCGGGACTAGCAGGTACGAGCAGTACTTC.

The chain links TRBV12-3 or TRBV12-4 to TRBJ2-7; D call uncertain. V shed 5 bases and J shed 6 bases, with 14 bases lying between them. CDR3 length equals 13 residues. The CDR3 reads CASSPSLWSEQYF. The CDR3 DNA reads TGTGCCAGCAGTCCCTCCCTTTGGAGCGAGCAGTACTTC.

As concerns this clonotype: An end of the junction does not agree with germline; a read error may underlie this. The V and J genes are TRBV12-3 or TRBV12-4 and TRBJ2-3, with TRBD1 matching over 9 bases. There are 16 residues in the CDR3. The CDR3 region is CACSFEGTGLADTQYF. CDR3 coding DNA: TGTGCCTGCAGTTTTGAAGGGACAGGGCTCGCAGATACGCAGTATTTT.

The chain has TRBV3-1 and TRBJ2-3, with 10 nucleotides matching TRBD2. The junction had 6 bases not matched to a gene; V was cut back by 8 bases and J by 1 base. The CDR3 has 15 amino acids. Looked up from germline, CDR1 is LGHDT and CDR2 is YNNKEL (reference sequence). CDR3 in DNA: TGTGCCAGCGCCGCCGGGACTAGCGGCACAGATACGCAGTATTTT. It encodes CASAAGTSGTDTQYF.

V usage is TRBV7-2 and J usage is TRBJ2-4; D may be TRBD1 (6 bases). The CDR3 runs to 14 residues. Between the trimmed V and J ends, which lost 5 bases and 5 bases, there was a span of 13 bases. The germline V gene has CDR1 SGHTA and CDR2 FQGNSA. The CDR3 DNA sequence: TGTGCCAGCAGCCGCCGGGACACCCAAAACATTCAGTACTTC. The encoded protein is CASSRRDTQNIQYF.